One sample yielded the 32 T cell receptor beta chains listed below, sequenced in a study of cytomegalovirus exposure and HLA in healthy donors. The protocol was immunoSEQ multiplex PCR, while the TCRdb copy is restricted to in-frame clones and leaves out a portion. There are more than 200,000 clones in the sample; 90% occur only once, and around 3.1% lies in the top ten. Sequences were obtained from PBMCs. The receptors come from a woman aged 30 to 39 in good health and CMV-seronegative.

CDR3 loop: CASSYGSDYNEQFF. CDR3 bases: TGTGCCAGCAGTTACGGGAGCGACTACAATGAGCAGTTCTTC. V and J are TRBV6-5 and TRBJ2-1, with D possibly TRBD2 on 5 matching bases. Germline CDR1 and CDR2: MNHEY and SVGAGI. This CDR3 has 14 amino acids. V was shortened by 2 bases and J by 3 bases, with 8 bases between the two germline ends.

The chain couples TRBV27 to TRBJ2-2, with D uncertain. The CDR3 loop spans 14 amino acids. The V end was cut by 5 bases, the J end by 6 bases, with 13 bases between. The V gene's germline CDR1 is MNHEY and CDR2 SMNVEV (reference sequence). The CDR3 spells CASSVLGPPGELFF. The CDR3, as DNA: TGTGCCAGCAGTGTCTTAGGTCCCCCCGGGGAGCTGTTTTTT.

This sequence joins TRBV7-9 and TRBJ2-7, with D perhaps TRBD2 (5 bases). CDR1 is SEHNR and CDR2 is FQNEAQ in the germline V gene (reference sequence). The CDR3 consists of 14 residues. V lost 7 bases to trimming and J lost 3 bases, with 16 bases between them. The CDR3 here is CASTGPPDYYEQYF. CDR3 nucleotide sequence: TGTGCCAGCACGGGCCCTCCAGACTACTACGAGCAGTACTTC.

V usage is TRBV10-2 and J usage is TRBJ2-1, with D uncertain. The CDR3 extends over 13 amino acids. From germline, CDR1 is WSHSY and CDR2 SAAADI. The V gene lost 6 bases and the J gene lost 0 bases, with 6 bases spanning the gap. The CDR3 DNA is TGCGCCAGCAGGGCCAGCTCCTACAATGAGCAGTTCTTC. This encodes CASRASSYNEQFF.

This rearrangement joins TRBV5-1 to TRBJ1-2, with D perhaps matching TRBD1 (5 bases). Germline CDR1 SGHRS, CDR2 YFSETQ. Trimming removed 0 bases from V and 4 bases from J, with 10 bases in between. This CDR3 has 14 residues. The CDR3 region has the DNA TGCGCCAGCAGCTTGGGGCAGGGAAGCTATGGCTACACCTTC. Translating gives CASSLGQGSYGYTF.

The chain recombines TRBV6-4 with TRBJ2-6; D is ambiguous. V was clipped by 3 bases and J by 2 bases, with 2 bases between them. The CDR3 is 13 residues long. Germline CDR1 is MRHNA and CDR2 is SNTAGT. The CDR3 nucleotides are TGTGCCAGCAGTGATGCTGGGGCCAACGTCCTGACTTTC. Protein product: CASSDAGANVLTF.

V usage is TRBV5-6 and J usage is TRBJ2-7; the match to TRBD2 covers 9 bases. Germline V gene lookup returns CDR1 SGHDT and CDR2 YYEEEE. V was pared by 2 bases and J by 4 bases, with 10 bases of the junction left unmatched. There are 16 residues in the CDR3. In DNA form, the CDR3 reads TGTGCCAGCAGCTTCGGGATCGTAGCGGGAGTTTACGAGCAGTACTTC. Translated: CASSFGIVAGVYEQYF.

The rearrangement joins TRBV5-1 to TRBJ2-2; D unresolved. CDR1 and CDR2 from the germline V gene are SGHRS and YFSETQ. This CDR3 is built from 13 residues. V shed 3 bases and J shed 6 bases, with 9 bases lying between them. The CDR3 protein is CASSSSPSGELFF. CDR3 nucleotides: TGCGCCAGCAGCTCGTCCCCCTCCGGGGAGCTGTTTTTT.

As DNA, the CDR3 is TGCGCCAGCAGCCCTAGCAGCGGAGCCTACGAGCAGTACTTC. As protein: CASSPSSGAYEQYF. J is TRBJ2-7 and V is TRBV4-1; D perhaps matches TRBD2 (5 bases). CDR1 is MGHRA, CDR2 YSYEKL, per germline. Trimming removed 4 bases from V and 2 bases from J, with 12 bases in between. The CDR3 has 14 residues.

This chain connects TRBV9 to TRBJ1-2; 7 bases are shared with TRBD1. Trimming removed 0 bases from V and 8 bases from J; junction bases left unmatched: 7. The V gene's germline CDR1 is SGDLS and CDR2 YYNGEE. The CDR3 is 14 residues long. The CDR3 DNA is TGTGCCAGCAGCGTAGACTTGTCAGGGGGAGGCTACACCTTC. This codes for CASSVDLSGGGYTF.

The J gene is TRBJ1-5, the V gene TRBV15; perhaps TRBD1 as D (5 bases). Between the trimmed V and J ends, which lost 5 bases and 4 bases, there was a span of 9 bases. The CDR3 is 13 amino acids. Germline values: CDR1 LNHNV, CDR2 YYDKDF (reference sequence). The chain's CDR3 is CATSGTENQPQHF. The CDR3 nucleotides read TGTGCCACCAGCGGGACCGAGAATCAGCCCCAGCATTTT. Drawing the rest from reference TRBV15 and TRBJ1-5, the complete variable domain is DAMVIQNPRYQVTQFGKPVTLSCSQTLNHNVMYWYQQKSSQAPKLLFHYYDKDFNNEADTPDNFQSRRPNTSFCFLDIRSPGLGDTAMYLCATSGTENQPQHFGDGTRLSIL.

The V gene is TRBV27, the J gene TRBJ2-7; D is unresolved. The V end lost 3 bases, the J end lost 3 bases, and 12 bases lay between the germline ends. Looked up from germline, CDR1 is MNHEY and CDR2 is SMNVEV (reference sequence). This CDR3 is 14 amino acids long. CDR3 sequence (DNA): TGTGCCAGCAGTTTTGCCGGTACTTTCTACGAGCAGTACTTC. Its protein is CASSFAGTFYEQYF.

This clone was seen at least ten times. This chain connects TRBV6-1 to TRBJ2-7; 8 bases are a match to TRBD2. J lost 0 bases, V lost 0 bases, and 1 base had no gene match. Germline CDR1 and CDR2: MNHNS and SASEGT. The CDR3 has 15 amino acids. CDR3 DNA: TGTGCCAGCAGTGAAGCCGGGACTAGCTCCTACGAGCAGTACTTC. Translating gives CASSEAGTSSYEQYF.

The chain uses TRBV6-1 and TRBJ2-2; TRBD2 agrees at 12 bases. The CDR3 is made up of 15 amino acids. The germline CDR1 and CDR2 sequences are MNHNS and SASEGT. J lost 7 bases, V lost 7 bases, and 7 bases had no gene match. This CDR3 reads CASNPSGRAYGELFF. The CDR3 coding sequence is TGTGCCAGCAACCCTAGCGGGAGGGCTTACGGGGAGCTGTTTTTT.

The chain recombines TRBV29-1 with TRBJ2-2; TRBD2 agrees at 16 bases. V dropped 4 bases and J dropped 3; count of bases not matched to a gene: 8. There are 18 residues in the CDR3. Germline CDR1 SQVTM, CDR2 ANQGSEA. CDR3 in DNA: TGCAGCGTTGCAGGGACTAGCGGGAGGGCCTCTTACACCGGGGAGCTGTTTTTT. It codes for CSVAGTSGRASYTGELFF.

This clone is a singleton in its sample. V gene TRBV27 combines with J gene TRBJ1-3; D may be TRBD1 (5 bases). CDR3 length equals 14 residues. Germline CDR1 is MNHEY and CDR2 is SMNVEV (reference sequence). The V end was cut by 6 bases, the J end by 2 bases, with 11 bases between. CDR3 loop: CASRSGTAGNTIYF. In nucleotides, the CDR3 is TGTGCCAGCAGATCGGGGACCGCTGGAAACACCATATATTTT.

The V gene is TRBV2, the J gene TRBJ2-7; maybe TRBD2 (5 bases). With 1 base removed from V and 3 bases from J, the gap between germline ends came to 13 bases. Germline-derived CDR1 and CDR2 are SNHLY and FYNNEI. There are 15 residues in the CDR3. CDR3 bases: TGTGCCAGCAGTGAAGATACTAGGGCTAACTACGAGCAGTACTTC. Protein product: CASSEDTRANYEQYF. Based on the CDR3 plus reference TRBV2 and TRBJ2-7, the full variable domain is EPEVTQTPSHQVTQMGQEVILRCVPISNHLYFYWYRQILGQKVEFLVSFYNNEISEKSEIFDDQFSVERPDGSNFTLKIRSTKLEDSAMYFCASSEDTRANYEQYFGPGTRLTVT.

V usage is TRBV28 and J usage is TRBJ2-3; no clear D gene. The ends were cut back, 10 bases at V and 5 bases at J, with 13 bases in the middle. Per the germline V gene, CDR1 is MDHEN and CDR2 is SYDVKM. The CDR3 totals 12 residues. CDR3 sequence reads: CATSPWRDTQYF. The CDR3 DNA follows: TGTGCCACCTCCCCTTGGAGAGATACGCAGTATTTT.

The chain is built from TRBV2 and TRBJ2-7; D call uncertain. There are 14 residues in the CDR3. Germline V gene data show CDR1 as SNHLY and CDR2 as FYNNEI. Trimming pared 3 bases from V and 3 bases from J, leaving 12 bases between. Written as DNA, the CDR3 is TGTGCCAGCAGTGATTACTACGGAGTCTACGAGCAGTACTTC. It encodes CASSDYYGVYEQYF.

The DNA for the CDR3 is TGCGCCAGCAGCACAGAACAGAGCACCGGGGAGCTGTTTTTT. This sequence encodes CASSTEQSTGELFF. The V call is TRBV5-1, the J call TRBJ2-2; D unresolved. Trimming took off 4 bases at V and 4 bases at J, with 11 bases between the two ends. This CDR3 spans 14 amino acids. Germline CDR1 SGHRS, CDR2 YFSETQ.

This chain connects TRBV5-1 to TRBJ2-7; D is undetermined. The germline V gene encodes CDR1 SGHRS and CDR2 YFSETQ. The CDR3 spans 14 residues. Deletions cut 4 bases from V and 0 bases from J, with 11 bases between. CDR3 sequence (DNA): TGCGCCAGCAGCCCCAATTACGTCTCCTACGAGCAGTACTTC. This translates into CASSPNYVSYEQYF. The variable domain in full, with the rest retrieved from reference TRBV5-1 and TRBJ2-7, is KAGVTQTPRYLIKTRGQQVTLSCSPISGHRSVSWYQQTPGQGLQFLFEYFSETQRNKGNFPGRFSGRQFSNSRSEMNVSTLELGDSALYLCASSPNYVSYEQYFGPGTRLTVT.

CDR3 amino acids: CASSLVGGSYEQYF. The CDR3 DNA sequence: TGTGCCAGCAGCTTGGTCGGGGGATCCTACGAGCAGTACTTC. This chain joins TRBV5-5 and TRBJ2-7, with D perhaps TRBD2 (6 bases). CDR3 length: 14 residues. The V end was cut by 0 bases, the J end by 1 base, with 8 bases between. CDR1 and CDR2 (germline): SGHKS, YYEKEE (reference sequence).

The gene calls are TRBV18 and TRBJ1-1; possible D gene TRBD1, 6 bases. This CDR3 is built from 15 residues. Trimming took off 1 base at V and 1 base at J, with 10 bases between the two ends. Per the germline V gene, CDR1 is KGHSH and CDR2 is LQKENI. CDR3 sequence (DNA): TGTGCCAGCTCACCACAGGGGGTACAGAACACTGAAGCTTTCTTT. As protein: CASSPQGVQNTEAFF.

This clone occurred a few times. The V and J genes are TRBV12-5 and TRBJ1-4; D is unresolved. Between the trimmed V and J ends, which lost 1 base and 8 bases, there was a span of 14 bases. This CDR3 region has 15 residues. Germline V gives CDR1 LGHNT, CDR2 FRNRAP. The CDR3 here is CASGLDSGFGEKLFF. In nucleotides, the CDR3 is TGTGCTAGTGGTTTGGACTCCGGTTTCGGGGAAAAACTGTTTTTT.

The chain couples TRBV5-1 to TRBJ2-7, with 12 bases lining up with TRBD1. Germline lookup yields CDR1 SGHRS and CDR2 YFSETQ. This CDR3 has 16 residues. V gave up 1 base and J gave up 0 bases; unmatched junction bases: 2. CDR3 nucleotide sequence: TGCGCCAGCAGCTTGTTGGGACAGGGGGCCTCCTACGAGCAGTACTTC. Translation: CASSLLGQGASYEQYF.

The V gene is TRBV28, the J gene TRBJ2-3; 10 nucleotides match TRBD2. This CDR3 has 15 residues. After removal of 2 bases from V and 3 bases from J, the junction contained 2 bases not matched to a gene. Germline V CDR1 and CDR2: MDHEN, SYDVKM. The CDR3 sequence is CASSLIAGGTDTQYF. The DNA of the CDR3 is TGTGCCAGCAGTTTAATAGCGGGAGGAACAGATACGCAGTATTTT. The variable domain in full, with the rest retrieved from reference TRBV28 and TRBJ2-3, is DVKVTQSSRYLVKRTGEKVFLECVQDMDHENMFWYRQDPGLGLRLIYFSYDVKMKEKGDIPEGYSVSREKKERFSLILESASTNQTSMYLCASSLIAGGTDTQYFGPGTRLTVL.

The CDR3 here is CASSVSTSGRMETQYF. The DNA for the CDR3 is TGCGCCAGCAGCGTATCGACTAGCGGGAGGATGGAGACCCAGTACTTC. This chain joins TRBV5-1 and TRBJ2-5; 13 nucleotides agree with TRBD2. This CDR3 has 16 amino acids. V gave up 4 bases and J gave up 5 bases; unmatched junction bases: 8. Per the germline V gene, CDR1 is SGHRS and CDR2 is YFSETQ. The complete variable domain, with remaining parts taken from reference TRBV5-1 and TRBJ2-5, reads KAGVTQTPRYLIKTRGQQVTLSCSPISGHRSVSWYQQTPGQGLQFLFEYFSETQRNKGNFPGRFSGRQFSNSRSEMNVSTLELGDSALYLCASSVSTSGRMETQYFGPGTRLLVL.

This chain connects TRBV7-9 to TRBJ2-3; 8 bases match TRBD2. Germline loops: CDR1 SEHNR, CDR2 FQNEAQ (reference sequence). The V segment lost 1 base and the J segment 2 bases; nucleotides outside the gene matches: 2. This CDR3 region has 15 residues. The CDR3 loop is CASSLEGLDTDTQYF. In DNA, the CDR3 is TGTGCCAGCAGCTTAGAGGGACTAGACACAGATACGCAGTATTTT.

This sequence joins TRBV6-6 and TRBJ2-7; D gene uncertain. This CDR3 has 14 amino acids. Looked up from germline, CDR1 is MNHNY and CDR2 is SVGAGI (reference sequence). V lost 2 bases and J 0 bases, leaving 8 bases between the germline ends. CDR3 region: CASSYAGSSYEQYF. The DNA of the CDR3 is TGTGCCAGCAGTTACGCTGGCAGCTCCTACGAGCAGTACTTC.

CDR3 sequence (DNA): TGTGCCACCAGCAGGGTTGGGACTAGCGGGTCCTACGAGCAGTACTTC. Translation: CATSRVGTSGSYEQYF. This chain links TRBV15 with TRBJ2-7; 12 nucleotides agree with TRBD2. Germline V gene data show CDR1 as LNHNV and CDR2 as YYDKDF (reference sequence). Unmatched junction bases numbered 4, after V lost 3 bases and J lost 1 base. The CDR3 length is 16 residues.

The CDR3 spells CASSATSGRAHNEQFF. The DNA of the CDR3 is TGTGCCAGCAGTGCAACTAGCGGGAGGGCCCACAATGAGCAGTTCTTC. The chain uses TRBV6-1 and TRBJ2-1, with 13 bases aligning to TRBD2. Losses at the gene ends were 4 bases for V and 5 bases for J; bases not matched to a gene: 5. Germline V gene lookup returns CDR1 MNHNS and CDR2 SASEGT. The CDR3 spans 16 residues.

The count of this clone is one. The chain employs TRBV27 and TRBJ2-7; D may match TRBD1 or TRBD2 (5 bases each). This CDR3 contains 15 residues. Trimming took 7 bases from V and 0 from J, leaving 16 bases between them. From germline, CDR1 is MNHEY and CDR2 SMNVEV (reference sequence). In nucleotides, the CDR3 is TGTGCCAGCAAGTTTCGGGACGGACGCTCCTACGAGCAGTACTTC. Amino acids: CASKFRDGRSYEQYF.